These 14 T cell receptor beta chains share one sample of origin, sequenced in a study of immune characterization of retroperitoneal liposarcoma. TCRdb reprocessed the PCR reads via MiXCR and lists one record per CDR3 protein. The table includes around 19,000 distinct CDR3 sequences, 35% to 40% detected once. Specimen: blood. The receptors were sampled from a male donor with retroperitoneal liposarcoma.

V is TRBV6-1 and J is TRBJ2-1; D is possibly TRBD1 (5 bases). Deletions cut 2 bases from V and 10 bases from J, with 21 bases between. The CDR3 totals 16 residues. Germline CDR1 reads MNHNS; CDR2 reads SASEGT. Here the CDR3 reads CASSEYASLQGGEQFF. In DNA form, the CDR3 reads TGTGCCAGCAGTGAATATGCCTCGTTGCAGGGTGGGGAGCAGTTCTTC.

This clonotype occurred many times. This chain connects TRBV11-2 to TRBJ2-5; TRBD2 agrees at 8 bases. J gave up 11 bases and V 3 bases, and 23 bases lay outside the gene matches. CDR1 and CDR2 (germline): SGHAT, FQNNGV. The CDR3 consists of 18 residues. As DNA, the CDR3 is TGTGCCAGCAGCTTTCCAGGTTTCGGGAGGGAAGGTCAGAATGAGCAGTACTTC. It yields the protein CASSFPGFGREGQNEQYF.

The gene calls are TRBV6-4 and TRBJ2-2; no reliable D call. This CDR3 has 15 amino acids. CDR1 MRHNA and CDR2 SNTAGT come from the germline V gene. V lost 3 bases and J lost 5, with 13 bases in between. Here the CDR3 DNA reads TGTGCCAGCAGTGAGAACGGTGAAGGTACCGGGGAGCTGTTTTTT. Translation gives CASSENGEGTGELFF.

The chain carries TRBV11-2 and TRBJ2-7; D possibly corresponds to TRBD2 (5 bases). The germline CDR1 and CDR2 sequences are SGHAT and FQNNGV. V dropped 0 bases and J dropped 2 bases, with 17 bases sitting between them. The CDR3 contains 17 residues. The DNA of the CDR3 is TGTGCCAGCAGCTTAGAGCCGGGATCGAGGTCCACCTACGAGCAGTACTTC. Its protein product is CASSLEPGSRSTYEQYF.

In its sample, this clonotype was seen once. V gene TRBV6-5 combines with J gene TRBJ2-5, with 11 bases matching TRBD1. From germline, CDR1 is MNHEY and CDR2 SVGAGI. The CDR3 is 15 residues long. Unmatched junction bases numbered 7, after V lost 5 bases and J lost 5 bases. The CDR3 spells CASSDPRDRGETQYF. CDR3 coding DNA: TGTGCCAGCAGTGACCCGAGGGACAGGGGGGAGACCCAGTACTTC.

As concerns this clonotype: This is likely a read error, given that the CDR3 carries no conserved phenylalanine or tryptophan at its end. The CDR3, as DNA: TGTGCCAGCAAGAACGGAATCTTTTCTCAGTACCCC. Its translation: CASKNGIFSQYP. The chain employs TRBV6-5 and TRBJ2-1; D is unclear. With the DNA end fitting TRBJ2-4 better, the J assignment may be wrong. The CDR3 spans 12 residues. Germline V lookup: CDR1 MNHEY, CDR2 SVGAGI.

CDR3 in DNA: TGTGCCAGCAGTTTGGGGGGACAGGGGGCGCTTTTAGGAGAGACCCAGTACTTC. This translates into CASSLGGQGALLGETQYF. J is TRBJ2-5 and V is TRBV12-3 or TRBV12-4; TRBD1 matches 12 bases. The CDR3 is made up of 18 amino acids. V dropped 3 bases and J dropped 4; count of bases not matched to a gene: 12.

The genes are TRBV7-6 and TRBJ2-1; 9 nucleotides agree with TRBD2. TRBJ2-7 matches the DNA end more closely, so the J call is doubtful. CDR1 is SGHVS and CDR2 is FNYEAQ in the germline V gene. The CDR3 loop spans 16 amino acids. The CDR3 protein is CASSLESGRIGGEQYF. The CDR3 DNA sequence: TGTGCCAGCAGCTTAGAGAGCGGGAGGATAGGCGGTGAGCAGTACTTC.

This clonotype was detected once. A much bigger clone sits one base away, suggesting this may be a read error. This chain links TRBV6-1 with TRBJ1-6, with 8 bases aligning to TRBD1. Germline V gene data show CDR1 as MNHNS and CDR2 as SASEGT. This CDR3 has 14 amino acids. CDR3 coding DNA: TGTGCCAGCAGTGAAGGGACAGGGAATTCACCCCTCCAATTT. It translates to CASSEGTGNSPLQF.

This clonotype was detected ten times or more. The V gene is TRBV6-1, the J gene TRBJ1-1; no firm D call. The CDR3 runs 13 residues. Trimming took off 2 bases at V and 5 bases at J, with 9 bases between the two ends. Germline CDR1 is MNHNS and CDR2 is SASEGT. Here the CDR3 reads CASSENPVTEAFF. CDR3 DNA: TGTGCCAGCAGTGAAAACCCCGTAACTGAAGCTTTCTTT.

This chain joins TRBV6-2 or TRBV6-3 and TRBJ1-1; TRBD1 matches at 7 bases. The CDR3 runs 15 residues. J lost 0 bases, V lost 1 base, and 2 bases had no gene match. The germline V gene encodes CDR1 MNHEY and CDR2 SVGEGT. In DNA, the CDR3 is TGTGCCAGCAGTTACTTGGGGACAGTGAACACTGAAGCTTTCTTT. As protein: CASSYLGTVNTEAFF.

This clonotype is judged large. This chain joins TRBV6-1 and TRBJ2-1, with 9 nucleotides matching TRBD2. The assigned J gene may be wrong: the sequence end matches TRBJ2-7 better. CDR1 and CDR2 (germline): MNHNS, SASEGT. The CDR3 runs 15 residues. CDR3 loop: CASRTGAGGTYEQYF. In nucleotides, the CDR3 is TGTGCCAGCAGGACCGGGGCGGGGGGGACCTACGAGCAGTACTTC.

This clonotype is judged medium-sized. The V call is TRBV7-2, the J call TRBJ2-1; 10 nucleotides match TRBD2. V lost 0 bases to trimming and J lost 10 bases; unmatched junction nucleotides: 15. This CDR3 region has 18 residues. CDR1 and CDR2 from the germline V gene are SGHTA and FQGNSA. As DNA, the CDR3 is TGTGCCAGCAGCTTAGCTTCTAGCGGGAGTTCCTACTCCTACGAGCAGTTCTTC. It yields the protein CASSLASSGSSYSYEQFF.

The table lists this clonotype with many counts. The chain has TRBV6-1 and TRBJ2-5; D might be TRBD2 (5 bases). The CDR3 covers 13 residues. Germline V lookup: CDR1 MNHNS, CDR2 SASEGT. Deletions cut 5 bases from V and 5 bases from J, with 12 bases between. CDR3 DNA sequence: TGTGCCAGCAGTTTGAGGGCGGTGGAGACCCAGTACTTC. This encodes CASSLRAVETQYF.